There are many counts of the clone carrying this T cell receptor (beta chain). The data belong to a study of T-cell reconstitution after alpha-beta-depleted transplantation in children. The CDR3 covers 14 residues. Trimming removed 3 bases from V and 7 bases from J; junction bases left unmatched: 7. Per the germline V gene, CDR1 is DFQATT and CDR2 is SNEGSKA (reference sequence). A TCRbeta library incorporating unique molecular identifiers was prepared. TCRdb itself ran the PCR reads through MiXCR, one entry per CDR3 protein. The top ten clones hold 4.5% to 5.5% of a sample with 200,000 or so distinct CDR3 sequences, approximately 6.8% of them seen once.

Sequenced material: PBMCs, taken before TCRalphabeta/CD19-depleted stem cell transplant. This clonotype was sampled from a girl in the first two years of life with combined immunodeficiency, due to receive a stem cell transplant. V and J are TRBV20-1 and TRBJ2-3, with 10 bases that match TRBD2. CDR3: CSASPGLAVNTQYF. The CDR3 DNA reads as TGCAGTGCTAGCCCTGGACTAGCGGTTAATACGCAGTATTTT.